These 32 T cell receptor beta chains originate from one sample sequenced in a study of blood T cell repertoires in COVID-19. Sequenced by immunoSEQ multiplex PCR; TCRdb stores in-frame clones only, minus some. The table includes hundreds of thousands of clones, about nine tenths detected once. Sequencing input: peripheral blood. These receptors all come from a man aged 55 to 70 who had recovered from COVID-19.

The J gene is TRBJ1-1, the V gene TRBV4-1; TRBD1 agrees at 8 bases. CDR1 is MGHRA, CDR2 YSYEKL, per germline. This CDR3 has 19 residues. With 1 base clipped from V and 5 bases from J, the junction kept 18 bases outside the gene matches. For the CDR3, the DNA is TGCGCCAGCAGCCAAGGTTTCCCCCCGAACGGACAGGGAGAAACTGAAGCTTTCTTT. Translation: CASSQGFPPNGQGETEAFF.

The genes are TRBV7-2 and TRBJ1-2; unclear D gene. Trimming stripped 2 bases from V and 2 bases from J, with 9 bases between. CDR1 and CDR2 (germline): SGHTA, FQGNSA. CDR3 length: 14 amino acids. The CDR3 DNA sequence: TGTGCCAGCAGCTTAAGTTGGCGGAACTATGGCTACACCTTC. Amino acid sequence: CASSLSWRNYGYTF.

The chain links TRBV18 to TRBJ2-5; 14 nucleotides line up with TRBD2. This CDR3 is built from 15 residues. V lost 3 bases and J lost 4; bases outside the gene matches: 1. Germline-derived CDR1 and CDR2 are KGHSH and LQKENI. For the CDR3, the DNA is TGTGCCAGCTCACCGACTAGCGGGGGGGGAGAGACCCAGTACTTC. It codes for CASSPTSGGGETQYF.

The V call is TRBV7-8, the J call TRBJ1-3; 8 bases map to TRBD1. V shed 0 bases and J 4 bases; nucleotides not matched to a gene: 2. Per the germline V gene, CDR1 is SGHVS and CDR2 is FQNEAQ. The CDR3 consists of 15 residues. CDR3 in DNA: TGTGCCAGCAGCTTAGCGACAGGGGTCGGAAACACCATATATTTT. This codes for CASSLATGVGNTIYF.

Comments on this clone: This CDR3 is also generated by other DNA sequences in the sample. The rearrangement joins TRBV18 to TRBJ2-5, with 8 bases that match TRBD1. The CDR3 contains 13 residues. The J segment lost 4 bases and the V segment lost 3 bases, leaving 1 base of the junction unmatched. Per germline, CDR1 KGHSH and CDR2 LQKENI. CDR3 nucleotide sequence: TGTGCCAGCTCACCCGGACAGGGAGAGACCCAGTACTTC. Translated: CASSPGQGETQYF.

CDR3: CASSATDLSSPLHF. The CDR3, as DNA: TGTGCCAGCAGTGCGACAGACTTGAGTTCACCCCTCCACTTT. The chain links TRBV2 to TRBJ1-6; TRBD1 is a possible D gene (5 bases). This CDR3 contains 14 residues. Per germline, CDR1 SNHLY and CDR2 FYNNEI. V lost 4 bases, J lost 9 bases, and 13 bases lay in between.

There are a few counts of this clone. The V call is TRBV4-2, the J call TRBJ1-1; perhaps TRBD1 as D (5 bases). This CDR3 is built from 11 residues. Trimming took off 8 bases at V and 8 bases at J, with 12 bases between the two ends. Germline V gene data show CDR1 as LGHNA and CDR2 as YNFKEQ. The CDR3 DNA follows: TGTGCCAGCGGAATGGGGCCCGAAGCTTTCTTT. Its protein is CASGMGPEAFF.

This sequence joins TRBV19 and TRBJ2-7; a weak D match, TRBD2 (6 bases). V was shortened by 4 bases and J by 6 bases, with 13 bases between the two germline ends. This CDR3 comprises 13 residues. CDR1 is LNHDA, CDR2 SQIVND, per germline (reference sequence). CDR3 residues: CASSRRASVEQYF. In DNA form, the CDR3 reads TGTGCCAGTAGTAGGAGGGCCTCCGTCGAGCAGTACTTC.

The chain links TRBV12-3 or TRBV12-4 to TRBJ2-3; D might be TRBD1 (5 bases). The CDR3 loop spans 13 amino acids. Trimming pared 8 bases from V and 0 bases from J, leaving 9 bases between. This chain's CDR3 is CASQGHSTDTQYF. The CDR3, as DNA: TGTGCCAGCCAGGGCCATAGCACAGATACGCAGTATTTT.

The gene calls are TRBV11-2 and TRBJ1-6; 7 bases agree with TRBD1. The CDR3 covers 14 residues. J was trimmed by 8 bases and V by 1 base; bases with no gene match: 2. CDR1 and CDR2 from the germline V gene are SGHAT and FQNNGV. This CDR3 reads CASSLGDSYSPLHF. The CDR3 bases are TGTGCCAGCAGCTTAGGGGACAGCTATTCACCCCTCCACTTT.

The chain links TRBV27 to TRBJ2-5, with 11 bases identical to TRBD2. The CDR3 extends over 16 amino acids. J was trimmed by 0 bases and V by 4 bases; bases with no gene match: 4. Germline-derived CDR1 and CDR2 are MNHEY and SMNVEV (reference sequence). The CDR3 DNA is TGTGCCAGCAGTTCACTAGCGGGAGCAAACCAAGAGACCCAGTACTTC. Amino acid sequence: CASSSLAGANQETQYF.

The J gene is TRBJ2-3, the V gene TRBV10-3; 10 positions agree with TRBD1. The CDR3 runs 15 residues. The V segment lost 3 bases and the J segment 4 bases; nucleotides outside the gene matches: 4. In germline, CDR1 is ENHRY, CDR2 SYGVKD. The CDR3 loop reads CAISDGTGAADTQYF. The CDR3 bases are TGTGCCATCAGTGACGGGACAGGGGCCGCAGATACGCAGTATTTT.

The chain joins TRBV5-4 to TRBJ2-1, with a possible D match to TRBD2 (6 bases). The germline gives CDR1 SGHNT, CDR2 YYREEE (reference sequence). Trimming cost V 0 bases and J 1 base, with 17 bases left between them. CDR3 length equals 18 residues. CDR3 bases: TGTGCCAGCAGCTTGGCCATAGGCAGCGGGCGTTCCTACAATGAGCAGTTCTTC. Translation gives CASSLAIGSGRSYNEQFF. The full variable domain, rest sourced from reference TRBV5-4 and TRBJ2-1, is ETGVTQSPTHLIKTRGQQVTLRCSSQSGHNTVSWYQQALGQGPQFIFQYYREEENGRGNFPPRFSGLQFPNYSSELNVNALELDDSALYLCASSLAIGSGRSYNEQFFGPGTRLTVL.

The chain recombines TRBV7-7 with TRBJ2-2; 8 nucleotides line up with TRBD1. The CDR3 extends over 15 amino acids. V dropped 3 bases and J dropped 4; count of bases not matched to a gene: 4. Germline CDR1 is SSHAT and CDR2 is FNYEAQ (reference sequence). The CDR3 DNA reads TGTGCCAGCAGCTTGACAGGGGAGAGCACCGGGGAGCTGTTTTTT. Residues: CASSLTGESTGELFF.

The V and J genes are TRBV10-3 and TRBJ1-2; 9 nucleotides align to TRBD1. With V trimmed by 5 bases and J by 9 bases, 7 bases remained unmatched. The germline gives CDR1 ENHRY, CDR2 SYGVKD. The CDR3 length is 13 residues. The CDR3 here is CAISYRDRDSYTF. The CDR3 DNA sequence: TGTGCCATCAGTTACCGGGACAGGGACAGCTACACCTTC.

The rearrangement uses TRBV19 and TRBJ1-5; maybe TRBD1 (6 bases). Per the germline V gene, CDR1 is LNHDA and CDR2 is SQIVND (reference sequence). The CDR3 runs 14 residues. The V end lost 8 bases, the J end lost 1 base, and 12 bases lay between the germline ends. CDR3 sequence reads: CASYDRNSNQPQHF. Written as DNA, the CDR3 is TGTGCCAGTTATGACAGGAACAGCAATCAGCCCCAGCATTTT.

This clone was detected only a few times. This chain uses TRBV18 with TRBJ2-3, with a possible D match to TRBD2 (5 bases). The CDR3 runs to 17 residues. CDR1 KGHSH and CDR2 LQKENI come from the germline V gene. The ends were cut back, 3 bases at V and 7 bases at J, with 23 bases in the middle. CDR3 coding DNA: TGTGCCAGCTCACCCCCCGGGATAGCAAGTTTTCCAAATACGCAGTATTTT. It specifies CASSPPGIASFPNTQYF.

V is TRBV6-5 and J is TRBJ2-7; perhaps TRBD1 as D (6 bases). Germline lookup yields CDR1 MNHEY and CDR2 SVGAGI. The CDR3 runs to 13 residues. Trimming pared 5 bases from V and 7 bases from J, leaving 15 bases between. CDR3 amino acids: CASSLQGFWEQYF. The CDR3 DNA sequence: TGTGCCAGCAGTCTACAGGGATTTTGGGAGCAGTACTTC.

The rearrangement links TRBV19 to TRBJ2-3, with D perhaps TRBD2 (7 bases). Per germline, CDR1 LNHDA and CDR2 SQIVND (reference sequence). The V end was cut by 6 bases, the J end by 3 bases, with 16 bases between. This CDR3 region has 15 residues. CDR3 coding DNA: TGTGCCAGTAGGATGGGGGGGGCGAGGACAGATACGCAGTATTTT. It encodes CASRMGGARTDTQYF. The full variable domain, rest sourced from reference TRBV19 and TRBJ2-3, is DGGITQSPKYLFRKEGQNVTLSCEQNLNHDAMYWYRQDPGQGLRLIYYSQIVNDFQKGDIAEGYSVSREKKESFPLTVTSAQKNPTAFYLCASRMGGARTDTQYFGPGTRLTVL.

The genes are TRBV27 and TRBJ2-7, with TRBD2 matching 9 bases. The ends lost 3 bases at V and 2 bases at J; junction bases unmatched: 2. The germline gives CDR1 MNHEY, CDR2 SMNVEV (reference sequence). The CDR3 is made up of 14 amino acids. The CDR3 DNA follows: TGTGCCAGCAGTTTTGCGGGGGGGCCCTACGAGCAGTACTTC. Amino acids: CASSFAGGPYEQYF.

The chain joins TRBV29-1 to TRBJ2-7, with 10 bases identical to TRBD1. The CDR3 runs 14 residues. Germline V CDR1 and CDR2: SQVTM, ANQGSEA. Unmatched junction bases numbered 11, after V lost 6 bases and J lost 6 bases. This CDR3 reads CSVDRGRGFGEQYF. The CDR3 bases are TGCAGCGTCGACAGGGGGCGCGGGTTCGGCGAGCAGTACTTC.

With regard to this clone: One end of the junction varies from germline; a read error may be responsible. This rearrangement joins TRBV18 to TRBJ2-7; 7 bases map to TRBD2. The CDR3 totals 14 residues. CDR1 and CDR2 (germline): KGHSH, LQKENI. CDR3 in DNA: TGTGCCAGCGCACCCGGGGGGTTCTCCTACGAGCAGTACTTC. Its translation is CASAPGGFSYEQYF.

This rearrangement joins TRBV5-1 to TRBJ2-3; TRBD2 matches at 8 bases. Germline V gene lookup returns CDR1 SGHRS and CDR2 YFSETQ. The CDR3 length is 14 residues. Trimming cost V 4 bases and J 5 bases; bases outside gene matches: 6. As DNA, the CDR3 is TGCGCCAGCAGCACCGGGACTAGGGGAGATACGCAGTATTTT. As protein: CASSTGTRGDTQYF. Combining the CDR3 with reference TRBV5-1 and TRBJ2-3 gives the whole variable domain KAGVTQTPRYLIKTRGQQVTLSCSPISGHRSVSWYQQTPGQGLQFLFEYFSETQRNKGNFPGRFSGRQFSNSRSEMNVSTLELGDSALYLCASSTGTRGDTQYFGPGTRLTVL.

The chain links TRBV2 to TRBJ2-5; the match to TRBD1 covers 7 bases. The junction had 5 bases not matched to a gene; V was cut back by 2 bases and J by 5 bases. The CDR3 sequence is 14 residues long. The germline V gene has CDR1 SNHLY and CDR2 FYNNEI. The CDR3 reads CASSEKGGGETQYF. As DNA, the CDR3 is TGTGCCAGCAGTGAAAAAGGGGGCGGCGAGACCCAGTACTTC.

The chain links TRBV6-5 to TRBJ1-2; 8 nucleotides match TRBD1. The CDR3 is made up of 14 amino acids. CDR1 is MNHEY, CDR2 SVGAGI, per germline. The V gene end was trimmed by 6 bases and the J gene end by 4 bases; junction bases not matched to a gene: 7. The CDR3 region has the DNA TGTGCCAGCAGCAAAGACAGGGGCGCCTATGGCTACACCTTC. It specifies CASSKDRGAYGYTF.

This clone appeared once. This chain links TRBV3-1 (or the pseudogene TRBV3-2) with TRBJ2-5, with 9 bases identical to TRBD2. This CDR3 is 16 amino acids long. The ends lost 3 bases at V and 4 bases at J; junction bases unmatched: 9. Germline V gene data show CDR1 as LGHDT and CDR2 as YNNKEL (reference sequence). The CDR3 loop is CASSQDSGGWLETQYF. The CDR3 DNA reads as TGTGCCAGCAGCCAGGATAGCGGGGGTTGGTTAGAGACCCAGTACTTC.

This chain links TRBV24-1 with TRBJ2-2, with D tentatively TRBD1 (6 bases). The germline V gene encodes CDR1 KGHDR and CDR2 SFDVKD. V lost 4 bases and J 6 bases, leaving 8 bases between the germline ends. The CDR3 has 13 amino acids. The DNA of the CDR3 is TGTGCCACCAGTGAAAGGGGGTCCGGGGAGCTGTTTTTT. It yields the protein CATSERGSGELFF.

The chain links TRBV12-5 to TRBJ2-3; D not resolved. Trimming took off 1 base at V and 9 bases at J, with 5 bases between the two ends. Germline V gives CDR1 LGHNT, CDR2 FRNRAP. CDR3 size: 11 residues. Here the CDR3 DNA reads TGTGCTAGTGGTTTGGAACTAACGCAGTATTTT. This sequence encodes CASGLELTQYF.

The V call is TRBV18, the J call TRBJ1-1; D gene unclear. Germline CDR1 is KGHSH and CDR2 is LQKENI. Deletions cut 3 bases from V and 1 base from J, with 15 bases between. CDR3 length: 16 residues. The CDR3 coding sequence is TGTGCCAGCTCACCTCCGCTATCGACAAGGAACACTGAAGCTTTCTTT. It codes for CASSPPLSTRNTEAFF.

This clone was seen a single time. The rearrangement uses TRBV7-6 and TRBJ2-1; TRBD2 matches 16 bases. Germline CDR1 and CDR2: SGHVS and FNYEAQ. The J segment lost 7 bases and the V segment lost 5 bases, leaving 8 bases of the junction unmatched. The CDR3 sequence is 17 residues long. CDR3 protein: CASSQGLAGGIGNEQFF. The CDR3 DNA is TGTGCCAGCAGCCAGGGACTAGCGGGGGGGATTGGTAATGAGCAGTTCTTC.

The CDR3 DNA is TGCGCCAGCAGCGACGGGACTAGCGGGGCTATGGGTGAGCAGTTCTTC. Translated, it gives CASSDGTSGAMGEQFF. The genes are TRBV5-1 and TRBJ2-1; 13 positions match TRBD2. The CDR3 loop spans 16 amino acids. Germline values: CDR1 SGHRS, CDR2 YFSETQ. Trimming at V came to 4 bases and at J to 9 bases, leaving 10 bases not matched to a gene.

The chain carries TRBV5-1 and TRBJ2-1; 9 positions agree with TRBD1. V shed 4 bases, J shed 3 bases, and the junction held 8 bases outside the gene matches. Germline assignment: CDR1 SGHRS and CDR2 YFSETQ. The CDR3 covers 16 residues. CDR3 DNA sequence: TGCGCCAGCAGCCCGTGGGGACAGGGAGTCTACAATGAGCAGTTCTTC. This gives the protein CASSPWGQGVYNEQFF.